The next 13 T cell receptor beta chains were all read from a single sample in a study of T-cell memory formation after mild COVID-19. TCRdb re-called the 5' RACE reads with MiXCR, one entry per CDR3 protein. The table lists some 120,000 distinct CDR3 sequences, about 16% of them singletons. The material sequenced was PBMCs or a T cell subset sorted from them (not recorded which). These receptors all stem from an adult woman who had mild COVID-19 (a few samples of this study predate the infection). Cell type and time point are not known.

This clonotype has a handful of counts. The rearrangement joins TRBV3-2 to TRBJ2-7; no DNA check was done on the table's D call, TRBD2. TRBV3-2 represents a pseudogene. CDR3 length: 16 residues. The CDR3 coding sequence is TGTGCCAGCAGCCTCGGGACTCCCCGAGCGCCCTACGAGCAGTACTTC. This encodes CASSLGTPRAPYEQYF.

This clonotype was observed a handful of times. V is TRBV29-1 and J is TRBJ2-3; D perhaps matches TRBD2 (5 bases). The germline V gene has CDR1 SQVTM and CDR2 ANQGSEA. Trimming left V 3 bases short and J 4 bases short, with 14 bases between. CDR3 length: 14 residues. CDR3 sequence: CSVDGLRAADTQYF. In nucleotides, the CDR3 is TGCAGCGTTGACGGCCTAAGAGCGGCAGATACGCAGTATTTT.

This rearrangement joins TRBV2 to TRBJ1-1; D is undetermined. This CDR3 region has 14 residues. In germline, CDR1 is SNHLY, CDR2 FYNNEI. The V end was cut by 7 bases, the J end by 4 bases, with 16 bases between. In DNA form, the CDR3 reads TGTGCCAGCATGGTCCCGCCGGTCACCACTGAAGCTTTCTTT. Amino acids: CASMVPPVTTEAFF. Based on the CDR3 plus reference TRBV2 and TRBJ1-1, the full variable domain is EPEVTQTPSHQVTQMGQEVILRCVPISNHLYFYWYRQILGQKVEFLVSFYNNEISEKSEIFDDQFSVERPDGSNFTLKIRSTKLEDSAMYFCASMVPPVTTEAFFGQGTRLTVV.

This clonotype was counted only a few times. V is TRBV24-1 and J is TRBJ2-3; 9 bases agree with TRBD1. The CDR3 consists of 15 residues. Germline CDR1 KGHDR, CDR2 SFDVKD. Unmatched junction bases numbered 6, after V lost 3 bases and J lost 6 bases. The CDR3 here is CATSDAGTGWDTQYF. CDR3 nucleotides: TGTGCCACCAGTGATGCCGGGACAGGGTGGGATACGCAGTATTTT.

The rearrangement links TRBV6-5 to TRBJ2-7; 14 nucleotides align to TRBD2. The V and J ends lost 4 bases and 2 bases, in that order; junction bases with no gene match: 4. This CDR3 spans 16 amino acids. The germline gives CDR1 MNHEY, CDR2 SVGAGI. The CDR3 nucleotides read TGTGCCAGCAGTTCCGGGACTAGCGGGAGCACCTACGAGCAGTACTTC. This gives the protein CASSSGTSGSTYEQYF.

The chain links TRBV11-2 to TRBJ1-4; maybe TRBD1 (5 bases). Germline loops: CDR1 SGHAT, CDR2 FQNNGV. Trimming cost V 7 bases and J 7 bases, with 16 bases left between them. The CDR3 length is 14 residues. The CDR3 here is CASTTTGGGEKLFF. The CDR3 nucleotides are TGTGCCAGCACGACAACCGGGGGAGGTGAAAAACTGTTTTTT.

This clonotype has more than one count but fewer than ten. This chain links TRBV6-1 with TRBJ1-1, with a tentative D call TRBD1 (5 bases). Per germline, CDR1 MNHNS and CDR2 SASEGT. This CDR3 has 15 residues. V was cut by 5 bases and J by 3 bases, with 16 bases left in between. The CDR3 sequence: CASSPSWGIDTEAFF. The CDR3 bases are TGTGCCAGCAGTCCTAGCTGGGGCATCGACACTGAAGCTTTCTTT.

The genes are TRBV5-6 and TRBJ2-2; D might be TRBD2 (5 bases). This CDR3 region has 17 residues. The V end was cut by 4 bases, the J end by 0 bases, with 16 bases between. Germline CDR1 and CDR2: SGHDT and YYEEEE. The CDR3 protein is CASSPIGLLTNTGELFF. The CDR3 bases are TGTGCCAGCAGCCCAATTGGACTTCTGACGAACACCGGGGAGCTGTTTTTT. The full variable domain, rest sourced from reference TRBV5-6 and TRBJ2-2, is DAGVTQSPTHLIKTRGQQVTLRCSPKSGHDTVSWYQQALGQGPQFIFQYYEEEERQRGNFPDRFSGHQFPNYSSELNVNALLLGDSALYLCASSPIGLLTNTGELFFGEGSRLTVL.

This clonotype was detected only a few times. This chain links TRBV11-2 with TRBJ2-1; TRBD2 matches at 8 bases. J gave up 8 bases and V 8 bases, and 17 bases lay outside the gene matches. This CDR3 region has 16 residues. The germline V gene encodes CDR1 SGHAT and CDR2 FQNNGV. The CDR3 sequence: CASRSIRLAGNHEQFF. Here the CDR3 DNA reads TGTGCCAGCCGCTCAATTAGGCTAGCGGGTAACCATGAGCAGTTCTTC.

CDR3 loop: CASSPQAREQYF. DNA of the CDR3: TGTGCCAGCAGCCCACAGGCGCGCGAGCAGTACTTC. The gene calls are TRBV6-5 and TRBJ2-7, with D possibly being TRBD1 (5 bases). Trimming cost V 6 bases and J 6 bases, with 12 bases left between them. The germline V gene has CDR1 MNHEY and CDR2 SVGAGI. The CDR3 length is 12 residues.

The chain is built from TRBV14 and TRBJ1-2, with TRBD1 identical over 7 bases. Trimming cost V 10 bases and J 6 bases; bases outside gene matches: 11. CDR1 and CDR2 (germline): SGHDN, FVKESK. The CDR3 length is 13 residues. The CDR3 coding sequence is TGTGCCACTCAATCTAGGGGGCGAGATGGCTACACCTTC. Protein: CATQSRGRDGYTF.

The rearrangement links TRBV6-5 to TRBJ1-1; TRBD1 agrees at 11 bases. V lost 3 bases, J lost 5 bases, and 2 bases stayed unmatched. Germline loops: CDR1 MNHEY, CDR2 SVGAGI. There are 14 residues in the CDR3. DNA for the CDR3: TGTGCCAGCAGTTATGGACAGGGGGCAACTGAAGCTTTCTTT. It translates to CASSYGQGATEAFF.

The CDR3 nucleotides are TGCGCCAGCAGCAGACTAGATGGAGCAACCAATGAGCAGTTCTTC. Protein: CASSRLDGATNEQFF. The chain combines TRBV5-1 with TRBJ2-1, with TRBD2 as a possible D gene (6 bases). Germline values: CDR1 SGHRS, CDR2 YFSETQ. Deletions cut 4 bases from V and 6 bases from J, with 17 bases between. The CDR3 runs 15 residues.